These 29 T cell receptor beta chains originate from one sample sequenced in a study of CD8 T cells in ankylosing spondylitis. Using its own MiXCR run on the 5' RACE reads, TCRdb lists one record per CDR3 protein. Altogether about 360,000 distinct CDR3 sequences are present, roughly 15% being singletons, with the ten largest covering 0.95% to 1.4%. Input material: blood, either unsorted or a sorted T cell fraction (not recorded which). Every receptor here comes from a male donor with ankylosing spondylitis or in good health (not recorded which).

The CDR3 reads CASNLLAGGGEQFF. CDR3 DNA: TGTGCCAGCAATCTACTAGCGGGGGGGGGCGAGCAGTTCTTC. This chain uses TRBV27 with TRBJ2-1; TRBD2 matches at 13 bases. The J segment lost 10 bases and the V segment lost 7 bases, leaving 7 bases of the junction unmatched. CDR1 MNHEY and CDR2 SMNVEV come from the germline V gene (reference sequence). This CDR3 comprises 14 residues.

There are a few counts of this clonotype. The rearrangement uses TRBV6-1 and TRBJ1-5; tentative D call: TRBD1 (6 bases). The germline V gene has CDR1 MNHNS and CDR2 SASEGT. V was pared by 2 bases and J by 5 bases, with 7 bases between. The length of the CDR3 is 13 residues. This CDR3 is CASSEYRDQPQHF. CDR3 DNA sequence: TGTGCCAGCAGTGAATACAGGGATCAGCCCCAGCATTTT.

This clonotype was detected ten times or more. The rearrangement uses TRBV10-3 and TRBJ1-5; possible D gene TRBD1, 6 bases. Germline V gives CDR1 ENHRY, CDR2 SYGVKD. V was trimmed by 0 bases and J by 3 bases, leaving 9 bases between them. The CDR3 consists of 15 residues. As DNA, the CDR3 is TGTGCCATCAGTGAGTCGGGGGCAGACAATCAGCCCCAGCATTTT. The encoded protein is CAISESGADNQPQHF.

The chain has TRBV28 and TRBJ2-7, with TRBD2 as a possible D gene (5 bases). CDR1 MDHEN and CDR2 SYDVKM come from the germline V gene. The ends were cut back, 3 bases at V and 9 bases at J, with 15 bases in the middle. The CDR3 sequence is 13 residues long. The CDR3 reads CASSLDGTRGQYF. The DNA for the CDR3 is TGTGCCAGCAGTTTGGACGGCACCCGGGGGCAGTACTTC. The full variable domain, in which reference TRBV28 and TRBJ2-7 provide the parts outside the CDR3, is DVKVTQSSRYLVKRTGEKVFLECVQDMDHENMFWYRQDPGLGLRLIYFSYDVKMKEKGDIPEGYSVSREKKERFSLILESASTNQTSMYLCASSLDGTRGQYFGPGTRLTVT.

In its sample, this clonotype was seen a few times. This chain uses TRBV7-9 with TRBJ2-4; 8 nucleotides match TRBD2. This CDR3 region has 17 residues. Germline CDR1 SEHNR, CDR2 FQNEAQ (reference sequence). J gave up 0 bases and V 6 bases, and 10 bases lay outside the gene matches. CDR3 residues: CASSRVNGREAKNIQYF. The CDR3 nucleotides are TGTGCCAGCAGTCGCGTTAACGGGAGGGAAGCCAAAAACATTCAGTACTTC.

Many counts were recorded for this clonotype. This chain joins TRBV10-3 and TRBJ2-5, with D perhaps TRBD1 (6 bases). This CDR3 spans 13 amino acids. Germline CDR1 reads ENHRY; CDR2 reads SYGVKD. Trimming stripped 5 bases from V and 2 bases from J, with 9 bases between. The CDR3 here is CAISTGLQETQYF. CDR3 in DNA: TGTGCCATCAGTACAGGGCTTCAAGAGACCCAGTACTTC.

This chain joins TRBV7-9 and TRBJ1-2; D may be TRBD1 (6 bases). With 5 bases removed from V and 8 bases from J, the gap between germline ends came to 18 bases. The germline gives CDR1 SEHNR, CDR2 FQNEAQ (reference sequence). This CDR3 contains 14 residues. The CDR3 here is CASSPRAGGWGYTF. In DNA, the CDR3 is TGTGCCAGCAGCCCAAGAGCTGGGGGCTGGGGCTACACCTTC.

This rearrangement joins TRBV6-1 to TRBJ1-1; D is uncertain. This CDR3 region has 15 residues. The germline gives CDR1 MNHNS, CDR2 SASEGT. V was pared by 2 bases and J by 1 base, with 11 bases between. The CDR3 DNA reads TGTGCCAGCAGTGAACCCGAGATAGCGAACACTGAAGCTTTCTTT. This sequence encodes CASSEPEIANTEAFF.

The chain employs TRBV10-3 and TRBJ2-7; 10 bases map to TRBD1. V dropped 7 bases and J dropped 2; count of bases not matched to a gene: 8. This CDR3 is built from 15 residues. The germline V gene encodes CDR1 ENHRY and CDR2 SYGVKD. Here the CDR3 DNA reads TGTGCCATCACCAAGGGACAGGGGTGGACCTACGAGCAGTACTTC. It yields the protein CAITKGQGWTYEQYF.

The V call is TRBV20-1, the J call TRBJ2-3; tentative D call: TRBD2 (5 bases). Germline CDR1 DFQATT, CDR2 SNEGSKA (reference sequence). V was pared by 1 base and J by 5 bases, with 13 bases between. This CDR3 contains 14 residues. Here the CDR3 DNA reads TGCAGTGCTAGAGGGACCCTAGCTAGAGATACGCAGTATTTT. It codes for CSARGTLARDTQYF.

Only a few counts were recorded for this clonotype. The rearrangement links TRBV27 to TRBJ1-1, with 9 nucleotides matching TRBD1. The CDR3 has 13 amino acids. J gave up 11 bases and V 6 bases, and 10 bases lay outside the gene matches. Germline V gene data show CDR1 as MNHEY and CDR2 as SMNVEV (reference sequence). CDR3: CASSALQGARAFF. The CDR3 DNA is TGTGCCAGCAGCGCCCTACAGGGGGCGAGGGCTTTCTTT.

The rearrangement joins TRBV27 to TRBJ1-2, with 9 bases lining up with TRBD1. This CDR3 has 13 amino acids. Looked up from germline, CDR1 is MNHEY and CDR2 is SMNVEV (reference sequence). Unmatched junction bases numbered 4, after V lost 5 bases and J lost 6 bases. CDR3 sequence (DNA): TGTGCCAGCAGTGACAGGGGGAGGGATGGCTACACCTTC. This codes for CASSDRGRDGYTF.

The chain couples TRBV12-3 or TRBV12-4 to TRBJ1-1, with a tentative D call TRBD1 (5 bases). Trimming shortened V by 3 bases and J by 1 base, and 9 bases separated the two germline ends. The CDR3 loop spans 14 amino acids. CDR3 sequence: CASSFGTENTEAFF. Here the CDR3 DNA reads TGTGCCAGCAGTTTTGGGACCGAGAACACTGAAGCTTTCTTT.

This clonotype has just a few counts. The chain recombines TRBV12-3 or TRBV12-4 with TRBJ2-7; possible D gene TRBD2, 6 bases. The CDR3 loop spans 14 amino acids. V lost 5 bases to trimming and J lost 7 bases, with 18 bases between them. DNA of the CDR3: TGTGCCAGCAGTCCGACTCCGACTCGGGGGGAGCAGTACTTC. Translation: CASSPTPTRGEQYF.

This clonotype was detected only a few times. CDR3 nucleotide sequence: TGCGCCAGCAGCTACCCCTCAGGAAGCTCCTACGAGCAGTACTTC. It codes for CASSYPSGSSYEQYF. The V call is TRBV5-1, the J call TRBJ2-7; D is uncertain. CDR3 length: 15 residues. The V and J ends lost 3 bases and 0 bases respectively, with 13 bases between them. CDR1 and CDR2 from the germline V gene are SGHRS and YFSETQ.

The chain combines TRBV18 with TRBJ2-3; D gene ambiguous. V gave up 1 base and J gave up 0 bases, with 11 bases separating them. The CDR3 runs to 16 residues. Germline V lookup: CDR1 KGHSH, CDR2 LQKENI. CDR3 amino acids: CASSPRTDLSTDTQYF. CDR3 nucleotides: TGTGCCAGCTCACCACGGACGGATCTAAGCACAGATACGCAGTATTTT.

The CDR3 DNA follows: TGTGCCAGCAGCTCCACTACGGGACAGGGGTATGGCATTCAGTACTTC. It is translated as CASSSTTGQGYGIQYF. The chain combines TRBV5-5 with TRBJ2-4; the match to TRBD1 covers 10 bases. The CDR3 extends over 16 amino acids. V lost 3 bases and J lost 9; bases outside the gene matches: 12. Germline CDR1 is SGHKS and CDR2 is YYEKEE (reference sequence).

This clonotype was picked up a small number of times. The chain recombines TRBV5-1 with TRBJ1-1, with D tentatively TRBD1 (6 bases). This CDR3 is built from 16 residues. V was clipped by 4 bases and J by 1 base, with 17 bases between them. Germline V lookup: CDR1 SGHRS, CDR2 YFSETQ. The CDR3 DNA sequence: TGCGCCAGCAGCGTAAACAGGGACGGGAGGAACACTGAAGCTTTCTTT. Translated, it gives CASSVNRDGRNTEAFF. Combining the CDR3 with reference TRBV5-1 and TRBJ1-1 gives the whole variable domain KAGVTQTPRYLIKTRGQQVTLSCSPISGHRSVSWYQQTPGQGLQFLFEYFSETQRNKGNFPGRFSGRQFSNSRSEMNVSTLELGDSALYLCASSVNRDGRNTEAFFGQGTRLTVV.

The V call is TRBV6-5, the J call TRBJ2-5; D gene ambiguous. This CDR3 contains 11 residues. V dropped 8 bases and J dropped 3 bases, with 7 bases sitting between them. Germline V lookup: CDR1 MNHEY, CDR2 SVGAGI. CDR3 in amino acids: CASHREETQYF. In DNA, the CDR3 is TGTGCCAGCCATAGGGAAGAGACCCAGTACTTC.

This clonotype appeared many times. The chain recombines TRBV5-1 with TRBJ1-1, with 7 bases matching TRBD1. The CDR3 runs to 12 residues. Germline CDR1 and CDR2: SGHRS and YFSETQ. The ends lost 4 bases at V and 7 bases at J; junction bases unmatched: 4. The CDR3, as DNA: TGCGCCAGCAGCCCCGGGACAGATGAAGCTTTCTTT. Protein product: CASSPGTDEAFF.

This clonotype was seen at least ten times. V is TRBV12-3 or TRBV12-4 and J is TRBJ2-7; D is perhaps TRBD1 (6 bases). Trimming pared 8 bases from V and 5 bases from J, leaving 22 bases between. This CDR3 has 15 residues. The CDR3 spells CASRDNRQFTHEQYF. The DNA for the CDR3 is TGTGCCAGCCGGGACAACCGGCAGTTCACCCACGAGCAGTACTTC.

Turning to this clonotype: One base away lies a much larger clone, so this may be a sequencing read error. This chain uses TRBV5-1 with TRBJ2-7, with D perhaps being TRBD1 or TRBD2 (5 bases each). Germline CDR1 reads SGHRS; CDR2 reads YFSETQ. This CDR3 is 13 amino acids long. CDR3 DNA sequence: TGCGCCAGCAGCTTCGCAGGGACCTACGAGCGGTACTTC. Protein sequence: CASSFAGTYERYF.

This clonotype was observed a few times. The CDR3 sequence: CASSFSLAGPDTQYF. The CDR3 DNA reads as TGTGCCAGCAGCTTTAGTCTAGCGGGACCAGATACGCAGTATTTT. This sequence joins TRBV7-2 and TRBJ2-3; 9 bases fit TRBD2. The germline gives CDR1 SGHTA, CDR2 FQGNSA. This CDR3 region has 15 residues. Germline trimming cut 3 bases from V and 4 bases from J; bases unmatched to any gene: 5.

The chain combines TRBV3-1 with TRBJ1-3, with no clear D. Germline V gene lookup returns CDR1 LGHDT and CDR2 YNNKEL (reference sequence). V dropped 0 bases and J dropped 1 base, with 7 bases sitting between them. This CDR3 has 15 residues. CDR3 sequence (DNA): TGTGCCAGCAGCCAAGATCTAGGTTCTGGAAACACCATATATTTT. Its translation is CASSQDLGSGNTIYF.

The sample holds many counts of this clonotype. The chain employs TRBV7-2 and TRBJ1-2, with TRBD1 as a possible D gene (6 bases). The CDR3 loop spans 15 amino acids. Looked up from germline, CDR1 is SGHTA and CDR2 is FQGNSA. The V and J ends lost 6 bases and 4 bases respectively, with 18 bases between them. The CDR3 region has the DNA TGTGCCAGCAGTCTTTACAGGGTCCCTACCTATGGCTACACCTTC. It codes for CASSLYRVPTYGYTF.

This clonotype was seen only a few times. The CDR3 DNA follows: TGTGCCAGTTCAGGGAGGACCTACACTGAAGCTTTCTTT. Protein sequence: CASSGRTYTEAFF. The V call is TRBV7-9, the J call TRBJ1-1; a weak D match, TRBD1 (5 bases). The CDR3 is made up of 13 amino acids. The V gene's germline CDR1 is SEHNR and CDR2 FQNEAQ (reference sequence). V lost 9 bases, J lost 3 bases, and 14 bases lay in between.

This clonotype was observed a handful of times. The rearrangement uses TRBV5-8 and TRBJ2-7, with 7 bases fitting TRBD1. CDR1 is SGHTS and CDR2 is YDEGEE in the germline V gene. The CDR3 sequence is 11 residues long. V gave up 2 bases and J gave up 10 bases; unmatched junction bases: 3. The CDR3 reads CASSFWTGQYF. CDR3 sequence (DNA): TGTGCCAGCAGCTTCTGGACAGGCCAGTACTTC.

The table lists this clonotype with a few counts. The chain uses TRBV29-1 and TRBJ2-7; no firm D call. This CDR3 is 12 amino acids long. CDR1 and CDR2 from the germline V gene are SQVTM and ANQGSEA. The V gene lost 4 bases and the J gene lost 5 bases, with 12 bases spanning the gap. The CDR3 here is CSVGQGFNEQYF. The CDR3 region has the DNA TGCAGCGTTGGACAAGGCTTCAACGAGCAGTACTTC.

This clonotype was seen a handful of times. V usage is TRBV12-5 and J usage is TRBJ2-2, with D perhaps TRBD1 (6 bases). This CDR3 is 19 amino acids long. CDR1 LGHNT and CDR2 FRNRAP come from the germline V gene. Trimming removed 1 base from V and 7 bases from J, with 25 bases in between. CDR3 coding DNA: TGTGCTAGTGGTTTGGGCCCTACACAGGGAGTCCACAAGGGCGGGGAGCTGTTTTTT. Encoded protein: CASGLGPTQGVHKGGELFF.